The 19 T cell receptor beta chains below come from one sample, sequenced in a study of CXCR3-negative and CXCR3-positive naive CD8 T cells. Each TRB cDNA library was prepared by 5' RACE (with UMI labels). TCRdb processed the 5' RACE reads again and assigns one entry to each CDR3 protein, with no DNA. The specimen's table records under 150,000 distinct CDR3 sequences. Their specific antigens are unknown. Whole-study findings and limits: CXCR3-positive naive cells carried more hydrophobic TRB CDR3s than CXCR3-negative ones.

Specimen: naive CXCR3+ CD8+ T cells from blood. Sample subset: CD45RO-CCR7+CD27+CD95- naive CD8+ T cells expressing CXCR3 (TNR3+). The receptors derive from a human donor in good health. Some clones in this sample may be carry-over from other donors' samples.

The V and J genes are TRBV5-6 and TRBJ2-7; the TRBD1 assignment by TCRdb is unverifiable without DNA. The CDR3 runs to 15 residues. The germline V gene has CDR1 SGHDT and CDR2 YYEEEE. CDR3 amino acids: CASSGTGPDYYEQYF.

The CDR3 is CASSPRVGDNQPQHF. The chain joins TRBV7-8 to TRBJ1-5; TCRdb proposes TRBD1, but this gene call is untestable without DNA. Germline V gene sequence: CDR1 SGHVS, CDR2 FQNEAQ. The CDR3 loop spans 15 amino acids.

The chain combines TRBV18 with TRBJ2-7; with no DNA, the TCRdb D assignment of TRBD1 cannot be verified. The CDR3 totals 15 residues. CDR1 is KGHSH, CDR2 LQKENI, per germline. CDR3 protein: CASSPDRDVSYEQYF.

The J gene is TRBJ2-5, the V gene TRBV5-1; no DNA is available, so the TRBD1 call from TCRdb remains unchecked. The CDR3 consists of 15 residues. Germline CDR1 reads SGHRS; CDR2 reads YFSETQ. The CDR3 spells CASSLEGFPQETQYF.

J is TRBJ1-5 and V is TRBV20-1; absent DNA, TCRdb's TRBD1 call cannot be checked. Germline V CDR1 and CDR2: DFQATT, SNEGSKA (reference sequence). The CDR3 extends over 14 amino acids. The CDR3: CSARGTDSNQPQHF.

The chain is built from TRBV4-3 and TRBJ2-1; TCRdb picks TRBD2, but there is no DNA to check that call. The CDR3 extends over 17 amino acids. CDR1 is LGHNA and CDR2 is YSLEER in the germline V gene. This chain's CDR3 is CASSQDRLAGGPTEQFF.

The CDR3 sequence is CASSLGRGSTKTQYF. The chain couples TRBV13 to TRBJ2-5. Germline V CDR1 and CDR2: PRHDT, FYEKMQ (reference sequence). The CDR3 spans 15 residues.

CDR3 amino acids: CSVALPGSTGNTIYF. The V gene is TRBV29-1, the J gene TRBJ1-3; TCRdb's assignment of TRBD1 cannot be checked, as there is no DNA. The CDR3 runs to 15 residues. Germline V gene sequence: CDR1 SQVTM, CDR2 ANQGSEA.

The chain uses TRBV7-2 and TRBJ2-3. The germline V gene has CDR1 SGHTA and CDR2 FQGNSA. This CDR3 contains 14 residues. The CDR3 sequence: CASSPEWGTDTQYF.

V and J are TRBV27 and TRBJ2-7. This CDR3 is built from 15 residues. Germline CDR1 MNHEY, CDR2 SMNVEV (reference sequence). The CDR3 here is CASSLSGGFSYEQYF.

The rearrangement uses TRBV29-1 and TRBJ2-7; TCRdb picks TRBD1, but there is no DNA to check that call. The CDR3 spans 12 residues. CDR1 and CDR2 from the germline V gene are SQVTM and ANQGSEA. The CDR3 protein is CSVDGQGYEQYF.

This rearrangement joins TRBV7-3 to TRBJ2-3; TCRdb designates TRBD2, a call that cannot be tested without DNA. The CDR3 has 15 residues. CDR1 and CDR2 (germline): SGHTA, FQGTGA. The CDR3 sequence is CASSLIAGGGDTQYF.

The CDR3 sequence: CASSQASQGLSYEQYF. The chain has TRBV4-1 and TRBJ2-7; TCRdb returns TRBD1, unconfirmable since there is no DNA. Looked up from germline, CDR1 is MGHRA and CDR2 is YSYEKL. This CDR3 has 16 residues.

V usage is TRBV19 and J usage is TRBJ2-7; TCRdb designates TRBD2, a call that cannot be tested without DNA. Germline V gene data show CDR1 as LNHDA and CDR2 as SQIVND (reference sequence). The CDR3 spans 18 residues. CDR3 residues: CASPLFELAGVFSYEQYF.

The rearrangement joins TRBV7-6 to TRBJ2-2; TCRdb selects TRBD1, and the lack of DNA leaves this call unchecked. CDR1 is SGHVS, CDR2 FNYEAQ, per germline. CDR3 length equals 17 residues. CDR3 region: CASSLVGTTANTGELFF.

V and J are TRBV7-8 and TRBJ2-1; the TCRdb D gene call, TRBD1, has no DNA to confirm it. The CDR3 is 19 residues long. CDR1 and CDR2 (germline): SGHVS, FQNEAQ. The CDR3 spells CASSPIISLAPTRSNKQFF.

J is TRBJ1-1 and V is TRBV20-1; TCRdb picks TRBD1, but there is no DNA to check that call. Germline V gene sequence: CDR1 DFQATT, CDR2 SNEGSKA (reference sequence). This CDR3 has 13 residues. The CDR3 protein is CSARDLGGIEAFF.

The chain links TRBV6-2 or TRBV6-3 to TRBJ2-5; TCRdb's D gene call, TRBD1, goes unchecked for lack of DNA. CDR3 length equals 16 residues. In germline, CDR1 is MNHEY, CDR2 SVGEGT. The chain's CDR3 is CASSHLYGARQETQYF.

This chain connects TRBV11-2 to TRBJ2-2; there is no DNA to check the TCRdb D call of TRBD2. The CDR3 contains 14 residues. Germline assignment: CDR1 SGHAT and CDR2 FQNNGV. The CDR3 sequence is CASSDPPLPGELFF. Filled out from reference TRBV11-2 and TRBJ2-2, the complete variable domain reads EAGVAQSPRYKIIEKRQSVAFWCNPISGHATLYWYQQILGQGPKLLIQFQNNGVVDDSQLPKDRFSAERLKGVDSTLKIQPAKLEDSAVYLCASSDPPLPGELFFGEGSRLTVL.